These 7 T cell receptor beta chains were all obtained from the same sample, sequenced in a study of human T cells and chemical hapten exposure. Time point specified: patch test 3, about 24 weeks after DPC sensitization. The sample's treatment: therapeutic diphenylcyclopropenone sensitization with weekly scalp DPC. TCRdb used MiXCR to reprocess the RACE reads, holding one entry per CDR3 protein. The sample shows tens of thousands of distinct CDR3 sequences, roughly a tenth of them seen only once. The sample in question was whole blood, obtained in connection with sensitization to the hapten diphenylcyclopropenone (DPC). Receptors originate from a woman aged 50 to 65 with alopecia areata. Some clones in this sample may be carry-over from other donors' samples.

This clonotype has at least ten counts. The gene calls are TRBV24-1 and TRBJ1-5; the D is unclear. The CDR3 sequence is 12 residues long. CDR1 KGHDR and CDR2 SFDVKD come from the germline V gene. The V and J ends lost 0 bases and 5 bases respectively, with 1 base between them. CDR3 sequence (DNA): TGTGCCACCAGTGATTTGCATCAGCCCCAGCATTTT. It specifies CATSDLHQPQHF.

The gene calls are TRBV6-4 and TRBJ2-3, with 11 bases matching TRBD2. The V segment lost 5 bases and the J segment 5 bases; nucleotides outside the gene matches: 6. CDR3 length equals 15 residues. Germline V gives CDR1 MRHNA, CDR2 SNTAGT. The CDR3, as DNA: TGTGCCAGCAGTCCCAGACTAGCGGGAAAAGATACGCAGTATTTT. This sequence encodes CASSPRLAGKDTQYF.

This clonotype was recorded at least ten times. The rearrangement joins TRBV20-1 to TRBJ2-7; 7 bases align to TRBD2. Germline loops: CDR1 DFQATT, CDR2 SNEGSKA (reference sequence). J was trimmed by 2 bases and V by 4 bases; bases with no gene match: 8. This CDR3 spans 14 amino acids. DNA for the CDR3: TGCAGTGCTATCCCGGGACTAAAGGCCTACGAGCAGTACTTC. Translated, it gives CSAIPGLKAYEQYF.

This clonotype has a handful of counts. The CDR3 is CASSSYREGEQYF. CDR3 bases: TGTGCCAGCAGTTCCTACAGGGAGGGGGAGCAGTACTTC. The chain recombines TRBV6-1 with TRBJ2-7; D possibly corresponds to TRBD2 (7 bases). V was pared by 5 bases and J by 7 bases, with 15 bases between. Germline V gives CDR1 MNHNS, CDR2 SASEGT. There are 13 residues in the CDR3.

This clonotype was detected ten times or more. The J gene is TRBJ2-7, the V gene TRBV5-1, with TRBD2 identical over 8 bases. The CDR3 has 14 amino acids. V lost 0 bases to trimming and J lost 5 bases; unmatched junction nucleotides: 4. Germline V gene lookup returns CDR1 SGHRS and CDR2 YFSETQ. The CDR3 sequence: CASSLVAGSHEQYF. The CDR3 bases are TGCGCCAGCAGCTTGGTAGCGGGATCCCACGAGCAGTACTTC.

This clonotype was recorded many times. The chain links TRBV6-1 to TRBJ2-5; 7 bases align to TRBD1. Germline CDR1 MNHNS, CDR2 SASEGT. V dropped 6 bases and J dropped 6; count of bases not matched to a gene: 16. The CDR3 has 16 amino acids. The CDR3 DNA is TGTGCCAGCAGGTATGGCGAAATGACAGGGCGCAAGACCCAGTACTTC. Translating gives CASRYGEMTGRKTQYF.

This clonotype has ten or more counts. The chain joins TRBV9 to TRBJ1-2; perhaps TRBD1 as D (6 bases). CDR1 and CDR2 from the germline V gene are SGDLS and YYNGEE. V lost 0 bases and J lost 3, with 12 bases in between. The length of the CDR3 is 15 residues. CDR3 loop: CASSVGKGVDYGYTF. For the CDR3, the DNA is TGTGCCAGCAGCGTAGGCAAGGGGGTTGACTATGGCTACACCTTC.